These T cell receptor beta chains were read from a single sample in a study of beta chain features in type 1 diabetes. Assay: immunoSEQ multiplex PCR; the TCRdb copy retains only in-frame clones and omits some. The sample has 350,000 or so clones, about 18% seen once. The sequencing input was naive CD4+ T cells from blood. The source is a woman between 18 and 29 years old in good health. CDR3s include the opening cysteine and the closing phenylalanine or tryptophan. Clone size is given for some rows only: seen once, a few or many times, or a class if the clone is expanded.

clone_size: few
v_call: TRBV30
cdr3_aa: CAWSAQGNVGGYTF

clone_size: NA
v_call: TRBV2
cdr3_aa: CASSEGGLAGGRRGQYF

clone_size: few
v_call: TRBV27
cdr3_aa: CASSPGLGGTHIQYF

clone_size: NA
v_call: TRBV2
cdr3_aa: CASSPEGTGGRQYF

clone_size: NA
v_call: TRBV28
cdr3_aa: CASSLTSAGRNIQYF

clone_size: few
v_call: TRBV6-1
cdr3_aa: CASTQGGSNEQFF

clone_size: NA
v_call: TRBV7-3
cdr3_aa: CASSLLGGNNQEAFF

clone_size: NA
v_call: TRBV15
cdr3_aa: CATSREGETGELFF

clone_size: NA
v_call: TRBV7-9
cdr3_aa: CASSLEGTGEQYF

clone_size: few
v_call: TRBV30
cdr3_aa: CAWRRVGEQYF